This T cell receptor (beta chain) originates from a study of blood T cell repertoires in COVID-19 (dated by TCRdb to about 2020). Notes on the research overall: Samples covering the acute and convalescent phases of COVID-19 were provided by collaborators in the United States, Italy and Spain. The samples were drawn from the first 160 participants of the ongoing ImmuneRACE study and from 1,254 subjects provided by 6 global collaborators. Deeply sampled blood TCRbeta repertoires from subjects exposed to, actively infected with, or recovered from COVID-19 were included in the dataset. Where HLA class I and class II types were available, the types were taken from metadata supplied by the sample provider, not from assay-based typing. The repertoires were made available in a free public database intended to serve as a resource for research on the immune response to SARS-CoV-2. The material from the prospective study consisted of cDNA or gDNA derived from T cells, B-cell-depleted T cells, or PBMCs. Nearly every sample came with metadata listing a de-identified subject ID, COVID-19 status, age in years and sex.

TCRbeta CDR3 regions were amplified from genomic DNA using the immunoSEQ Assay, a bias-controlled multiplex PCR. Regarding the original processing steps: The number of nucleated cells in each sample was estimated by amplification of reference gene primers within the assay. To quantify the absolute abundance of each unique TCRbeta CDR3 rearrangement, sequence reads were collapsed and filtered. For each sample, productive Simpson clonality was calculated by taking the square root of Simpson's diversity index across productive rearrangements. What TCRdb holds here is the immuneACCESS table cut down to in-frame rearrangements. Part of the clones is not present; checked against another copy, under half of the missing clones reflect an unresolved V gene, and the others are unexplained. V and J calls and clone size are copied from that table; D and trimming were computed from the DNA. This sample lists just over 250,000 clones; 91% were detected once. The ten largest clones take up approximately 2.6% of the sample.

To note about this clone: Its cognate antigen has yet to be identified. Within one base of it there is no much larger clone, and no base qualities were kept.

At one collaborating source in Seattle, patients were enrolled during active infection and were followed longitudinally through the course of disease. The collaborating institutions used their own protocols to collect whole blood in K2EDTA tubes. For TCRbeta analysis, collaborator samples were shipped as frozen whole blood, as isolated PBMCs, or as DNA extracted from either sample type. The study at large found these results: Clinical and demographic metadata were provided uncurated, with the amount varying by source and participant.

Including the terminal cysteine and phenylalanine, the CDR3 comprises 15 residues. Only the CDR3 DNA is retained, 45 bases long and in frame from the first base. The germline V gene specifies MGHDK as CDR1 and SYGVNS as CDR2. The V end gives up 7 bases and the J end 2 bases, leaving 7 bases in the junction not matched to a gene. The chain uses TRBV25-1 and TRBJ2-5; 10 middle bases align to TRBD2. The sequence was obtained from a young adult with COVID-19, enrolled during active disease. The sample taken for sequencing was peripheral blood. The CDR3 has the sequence CASTSGTSVQETQYF. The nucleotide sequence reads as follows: TGTGCCAGCACATCCGGGACTAGCGTACAAGAGACCCAGTACTTC. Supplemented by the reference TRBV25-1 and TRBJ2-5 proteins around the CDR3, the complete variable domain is EADIYQTPRYLVIGTGKKITLECSQTMGHDKMYWYQQDPGMELHLIHYSYGVNSTEKGDLSSESTVSRIRTEHFPLTLESARPSHTSQYLCASTSGTSVQETQYFGPGTRLLVL.